This T cell receptor beta chain was profiled in a study of T cells in Graves' hyperthyroidism and ophthalmopathy. TCR beta CDR3 regions were amplified from RNA transcripts. The primer set for the first-round RT-PCR of the TCR CDR3 was HTBI. MiXCR was run by TCRdb on the multiplex PCR reads, yielding one entry per CDR3 protein. The table has 250,000 to 400,000 distinct CDR3 sequences, roughly 15% seen once. The study, taken as a whole, reports: Progression to ophthalmopathy was predicted a median of 6.5 months early.

V gave up 6 bases and J gave up 8 bases; unmatched junction bases: 8. Germline V lookup: CDR1 SGHTA, CDR2 FQGNSA. The CDR3 sequence is 14 residues long. At least ten counts were recorded for this clonotype. What it recognizes is unknown. V is TRBV7-2 and J is TRBJ2-1, with 9 bases that match TRBD1. This clonotype originated in a woman aged 40 to 50 with Graves' ophthalmopathy. Sequenced: blood. CDR3 sequence: CASSRQGVGDEQFF. The CDR3 coding sequence is TGTGCCAGCAGTCGACAGGGGGTCGGAGATGAGCAGTTCTTC.